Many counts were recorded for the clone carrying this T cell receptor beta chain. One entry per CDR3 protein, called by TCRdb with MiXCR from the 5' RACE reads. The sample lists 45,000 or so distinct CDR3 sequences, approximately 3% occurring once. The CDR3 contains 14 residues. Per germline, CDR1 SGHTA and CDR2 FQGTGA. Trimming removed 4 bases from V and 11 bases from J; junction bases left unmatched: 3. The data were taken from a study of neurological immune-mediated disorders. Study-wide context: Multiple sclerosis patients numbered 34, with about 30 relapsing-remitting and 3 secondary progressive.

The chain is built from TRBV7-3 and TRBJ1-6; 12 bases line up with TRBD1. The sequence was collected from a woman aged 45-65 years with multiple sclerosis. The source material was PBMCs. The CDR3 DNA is TGTGCCAGCAGCTCCGGGACAGGGGGCACACCCCTCCACTTT. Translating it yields CASSSGTGGTPLHF.